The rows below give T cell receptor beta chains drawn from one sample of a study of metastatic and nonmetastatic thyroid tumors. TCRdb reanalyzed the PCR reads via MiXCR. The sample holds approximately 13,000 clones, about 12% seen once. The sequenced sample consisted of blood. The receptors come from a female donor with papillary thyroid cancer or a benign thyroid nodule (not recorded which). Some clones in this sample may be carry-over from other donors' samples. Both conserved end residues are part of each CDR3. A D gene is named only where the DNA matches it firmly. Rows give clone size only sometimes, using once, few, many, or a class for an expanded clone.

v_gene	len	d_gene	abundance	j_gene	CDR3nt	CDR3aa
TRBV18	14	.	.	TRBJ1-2	TGTGCCAGCTCGCGAGGCGGGGGCAACTATGGCTACACCTTC	CASSRGGGNYGYTF
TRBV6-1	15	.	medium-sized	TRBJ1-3	TGTGCCAGCAGTGAGGGTACAGGTTATGGAAACACCATATATTTT	CASSEGTGYGNTIYF
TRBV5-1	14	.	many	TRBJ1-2	TGCGCCAGCAGCCCATCACAGGGATCGGGTGGCTACACCTTC	CASSPSQGSGGYTF
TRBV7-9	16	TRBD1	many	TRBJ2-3	TGTGCCAGCAGCTCCCGCGACAGGGGAATTAGTTCTACGCAGTATTTT	CASSSRDRGISSTQYF
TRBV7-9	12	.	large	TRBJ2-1	TGTGCCAGCAGCTTAGGGCAGTCGGAGCAGTTCTTC	CASSLGQSEQFF
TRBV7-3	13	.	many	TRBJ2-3	TGTGCCAGCAGCTTAATGCAAACAGATACGCAGTATTTT	CASSLMQTDTQYF
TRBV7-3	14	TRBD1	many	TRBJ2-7	TGTGCCAGCAGCTTGACAGGGGGGGCCTACGAGCAGTACTTC	CASSLTGGAYEQYF
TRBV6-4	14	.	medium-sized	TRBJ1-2	TGTGCCAGCAGTGTTGGCCGTCCCCTCTATGGCTACACCTTC	CASSVGRPLYGYTF
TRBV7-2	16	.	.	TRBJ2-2	TGTGCCAGCAGCTTAGCCGGGCGCTGGAACACCGGTGAGCTGTTTTTT	CASSLAGRWNTGELFF
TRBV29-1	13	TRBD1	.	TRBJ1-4	TGCAGCGTCGACGGGACAGGCTATGAAAAACTGTTTTTT	CSVDGTGYEKLFF
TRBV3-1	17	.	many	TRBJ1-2	TGTGCCAGCAGCCAAGATCATCTAAGACTCGGTAACTATGGCTACACCTTC	CASSQDHLRLGNYGYTF
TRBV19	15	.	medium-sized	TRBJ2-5	TGTGCCAGTAGTGATCGACTAATCCGGGGGACGACCCAGTACTTC	CASSDRLIRGTTQYF
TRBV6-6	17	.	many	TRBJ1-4	TGTGCCAGCAGTTACCTAGCGGGGGGGGGGGTTAATGAAAAACTGTTTTTT	CASSYLAGGGVNEKLFF
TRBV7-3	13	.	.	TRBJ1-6	TGTGCCAGCAGCTTAACGCAGGGGCGGCCCCTCCACTTT	CASSLTQGRPLHF
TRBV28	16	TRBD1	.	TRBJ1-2	TGTGCCAGCAGTTTACCGACAGGGGGCGGTTTCTATGGCTACACCTTC	CASSLPTGGGFYGYTF
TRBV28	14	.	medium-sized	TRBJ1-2	TGTGCCAGCAGTCGCCTAACCACAGGGTCTGGCTACACCTTC	CASSRLTTGSGYTF
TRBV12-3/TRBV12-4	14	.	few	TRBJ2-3	TGTGCCAGCAGCACCGGGGCTAGCACAGATACGCAGTATTTT	CASSTGASTDTQYF
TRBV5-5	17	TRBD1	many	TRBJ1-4	TGTGCCAGCAGCTTCGAGACAGGGTCTTCAACTAATGAAAAACTGTTTTTT	CASSFETGSSTNEKLFF
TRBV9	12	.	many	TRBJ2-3	TGTGCCAGCAGCGTAATGGGCGATACGCAGTATTTT	CASSVMGDTQYF
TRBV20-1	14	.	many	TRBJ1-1	TGCAGTGCTAGACCCGAGGACAGGAACACTGAAGCTTTCTTT	CSARPEDRNTEAFF
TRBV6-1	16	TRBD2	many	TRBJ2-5	TGTGCCAGCAGCCCTGGACTAGCGGGACGGCAAGAGACCCAGTACTTC	CASSPGLAGRQETQYF
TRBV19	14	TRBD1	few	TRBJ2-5	TGTGCCAGTCGGGTACAGGGGTTACAAGAGACTCAGTACTTC	CASRVQGLQETQYF
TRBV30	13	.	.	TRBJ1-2	TGTGCCTGGAGTCCCGACAGGATTCGAGGCTACACCTTC	CAWSPDRIRGYTF
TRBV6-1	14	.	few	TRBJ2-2	TGTGCCAGCAGTGCCCCATGGGGGACCGGGGAGCTGTTTTTT	CASSAPWGTGELFF
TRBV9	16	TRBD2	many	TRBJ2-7	TGTGCCAGCAGCGTAGAAGCGGGGTCCACCTTCTTCGAGCAGTACTTC	CASSVEAGSTFFEQYF
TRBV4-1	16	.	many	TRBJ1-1	TGCGCCAGCAGCCAAGTGTTTGACGGGGAGTTCACTGAAGCTTTCTTT	CASSQVFDGEFTEAFF
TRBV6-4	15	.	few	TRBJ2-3	TGTGCCAGCAGCTCCGGGGCATGGGGCACAGATACGCAGTATTTT	CASSSGAWGTDTQYF
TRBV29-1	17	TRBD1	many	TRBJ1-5	TGCAGCGTGGTTCCAGGACAGGGGGCTTATAGCAATCAGCCCCAGCATTTT	CSVVPGQGAYSNQPQHF
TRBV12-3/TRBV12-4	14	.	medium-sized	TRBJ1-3	TGTGCCAGCAGGCAGGGAGGTATTGGAAACACCATATATTTT	CASRQGGIGNTIYF
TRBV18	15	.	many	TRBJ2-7	TGTGCCAGCTCACCAACCCGGCAAAACCCTACGAAGCAGTACTTC	CASSPTRQNPTKQYF
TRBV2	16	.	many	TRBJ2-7	TGTGCCAGCTGCGCCTTTGTGGGGCCGGGATCCTACGAGCAGTACTTC	CASCAFVGPGSYEQYF
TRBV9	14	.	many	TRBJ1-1	TGTGCCAGCAGCTCTCTCCCAGGGCGGGCTGAAGCTTTCTTT	CASSSLPGRAEAFF
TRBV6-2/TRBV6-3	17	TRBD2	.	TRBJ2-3	TGTGGCAGCAGTCCCCGTGTTGGACTAGCGGACAGAGATACGCAGTATTTT	CGSSPRVGLADRDTQYF
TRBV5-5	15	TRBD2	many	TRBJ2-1	TGTGCCAGCAGCTTGTCCCCGACTAGCTCGAATGAGCAGTTCTTC	CASSLSPTSSNEQFF
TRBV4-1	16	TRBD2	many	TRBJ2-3	TGCGCCAGCAGCGCCCGACTAGCGGGATTGGCAGATACGCAGTATTTT	CASSARLAGLADTQYF
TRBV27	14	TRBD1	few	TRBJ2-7	TGTGCCAGCAGTTTGCAGGACAGGGTCGAAGAGCAGTACTTC	CASSLQDRVEEQYF
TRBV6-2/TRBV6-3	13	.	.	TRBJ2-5	TGTGCCAGCAGTTACGTTGGGGCAGAGACCCAGTACTTC	CASSYVGAETQYF
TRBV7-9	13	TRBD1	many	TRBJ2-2	TGTGCCAGCAGCACAACAGGGGCCGGGGAGCTGTTTTTT	CASSTTGAGELFF
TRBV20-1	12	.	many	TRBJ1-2	TGCAGTGGAGGGGGAGGACGCTATGGCTACACCTTC	CSGGGGRYGYTF
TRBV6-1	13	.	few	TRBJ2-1	TGTGCCAGCAGCAGGACAGTCTACAATGAGCATTTCTTC	CASSRTVYNEHFF
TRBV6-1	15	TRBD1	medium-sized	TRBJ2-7	TGTGCCAGCAGTAGATCCGGGACAGGGGCCCACGAGCAGTACTTC	CASSRSGTGAHEQYF
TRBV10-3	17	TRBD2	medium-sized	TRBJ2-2	TGTGCCATCAGGAAGACTAGCGGGGGGGGTAACACCGGGGAGCTGTTTTTT	CAIRKTSGGGNTGELFF
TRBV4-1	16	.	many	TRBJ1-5	TGCGCCAGCAGCCCGGGCCCCATGGAGACGGGCCAGCCCCAGCATTTT	CASSPGPMETGQPQHF
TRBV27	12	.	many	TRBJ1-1	TGTGCCAGCAAAATGGGGGGCACTGAAGCTTTCTTT	CASKMGGTEAFF
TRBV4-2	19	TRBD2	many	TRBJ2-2	TGTGCCAGCAGCCAAGAGTTGGCTAGCGGGAGAAGCAACACCGGGGAGCTGTTTTTT	CASSQELASGRSNTGELFF
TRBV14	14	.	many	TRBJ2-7	TGTGCCAGCAGCCAAGGGTTGCGAAACTACGAGCAGTACTTC	CASSQGLRNYEQYF
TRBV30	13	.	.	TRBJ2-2	TGTGCCTGGAGTGTCGCAGAAACCGGGGAGCTGTTTTTT	CAWSVAETGELFF
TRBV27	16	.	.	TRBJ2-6	TGTGCCAGCAGCCTTATCCTTCGCTCTGTGTCCAACGTCCTGACTTTC	CASSLILRSVSNVLTF
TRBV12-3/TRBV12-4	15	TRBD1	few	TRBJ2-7	TGTGCCAGCAGTGTCCCGGGACAGGGATTCTACGAGCAGTACTTC	CASSVPGQGFYEQYF
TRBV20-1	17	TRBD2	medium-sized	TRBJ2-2	TGCAGTGCTAGAGATTTAGGGACTAGCGGGGGTCACGGGGAGCTGTTTTTT	CSARDLGTSGGHGELFF
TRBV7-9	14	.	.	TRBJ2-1	TGTGCCAGCAGCTCCTGTACAGGGTACGCTGAGCAGTTCTTC	CASSSCTGYAEQFF
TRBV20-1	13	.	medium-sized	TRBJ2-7	TGCAGTTACTTAGATATGAGCTCCTACGAGCAGTACTTC	CSYLDMSSYEQYF
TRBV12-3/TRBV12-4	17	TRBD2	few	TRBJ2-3	TGTGCCAGCAGTAGGACTAGCGGGAGGGGCGGCACAGATATGCAGTATTTT	CASSRTSGRGGTDMQYF